The TCR beta chain under discussion was sequenced for a study of OX40 agonist ivuxolimab in advanced cancers. Study background: Every 2 weeks, ivuxolimab was infused into the patients intravenously at between 0.01 and 10 mg/kg. Overall study findings and caveats: The antigen specificity of the peripheral T cells (those that were expanded) was not determined. Some nonresponders also had low normalized T-cell clonal expansion.

As concerns this clone: Its antigen is as yet unknown.

Only in-frame clones appear in the TCRdb table, and some are missing; sequencing was by immunoSEQ multiplex PCR. The top ten hold more than 0.95% of the sample, which has tens of thousands of clones, 84% seen once. The CDR3 is 13 residues long. The V end lost 4 bases, the J end lost 2 bases, and 8 bases lay between the germline ends. Germline V gene lookup returns CDR1 SNHLY and CDR2 FYNNEI. This TCR came from an adult with an advanced solid tumor such as melanoma, head and neck, liver or kidney cancer. The sample in question was CD4+ or CD8+ T cells sorted from blood, obtained in a trial of the OX40 agonist ivuxolimab. The rearrangement links TRBV2 to TRBJ1-2, with D hard to call. CDR3 sequence: CASSVVSNYGYTF. CDR3 DNA: TGTGCCAGCAGTGTGGTCAGCAACTATGGCTACACCTTC.